This is a list of T cell receptor beta chains from one sample in a study of blood T cell repertoires in COVID-19. The repertoire was sequenced with immunoSEQ multiplex PCR; TCRdb's copy has only in-frame clones and lacks some. Counted here are 200,000 to 250,000 clones, 75% to 85% occurring once; the ten biggest clones make up over 0.95%. The sequencing sample was made of peripheral blood. These receptors originate from a woman younger than 45 with COVID-19, enrolled during active disease. Each CDR3 is given with its conserved first and last residue. The D gene is left open where the match is weak. The size of a clone is reported for some rows only, either as once, few or many, or as a class for expanded clones.

v_gene	d_gene	j_gene	abundance	CDR3nt	CDR3aa
TRBV28	-	TRBJ2-3	-	TGTGCCAGCAGCACACCCTCATTCAATACGCAGTATTTT	CASSTPSFNTQYF
TRBV7-9	TRBD1	TRBJ2-2	few	TGTGCCAGCAGGGGGGACAGGGCGTACACCGGGGAGCTGTTTTTT	CASRGDRAYTGELFF
TRBV7-2	-	TRBJ2-7	-	TGTGCCAGCAGCTTACTAGGGGTATCTTACGAGCAGTACTTC	CASSLLGVSYEQYF
TRBV7-9	-	TRBJ1-1	few	TGTGCCAGCAGCTTAGATCCAGCCAAAGGGGCTGAAGCTTTCTTT	CASSLDPAKGAEAFF
TRBV7-8	-	TRBJ1-5	-	TGTGCCAGCAGCGTGGACCGGACAGCCTCTCAGCATTTT	CASSVDRTASQHF
TRBV7-2	-	TRBJ1-1	-	TGTGCCAGCAGCCGCAAGACGGTCGAGGCTGAAGCTTTCTTT	CASSRKTVEAEAFF
TRBV10-3	TRBD1	TRBJ1-2	-	TGTGCCATCAGTGAGTCGGGGGGACAGGGAGGCTATGGCTACACCTTC	CAISESGGQGGYGYTF
TRBV7-7	-	TRBJ2-2	-	TGTGCCAGCAGTCCCGACGGCCTCCCGGGCGGGGAGCTGTTTTTT	CASSPDGLPGGELFF
TRBV5-4	TRBD2	TRBJ2-1	-	TGTGCCAGCAGCTTGGGGGGGGGACTAGCGGCTTCCCCGGGGTTCTTC	CASSLGGGLAASPGFF
TRBV6-5	-	TRBJ2-7	-	TGTGCCAGCAGTCGAACCAGGGGCGGATACGAGCAGTACTTC	CASSRTRGGYEQYF
TRBV12-5	-	TRBJ2-2	-	TGTGCTAGTGGCCCCGACACCCTGAACACCGGGGAGCTGTTTTTT	CASGPDTLNTGELFF
TRBV30	-	TRBJ1-4	-	TGTGCCTGGAGAACCAGGACATCATTTAATGAAAAACTGTTTTTT	CAWRTRTSFNEKLFF
TRBV28	-	TRBJ2-7	-	TGTGCCAGCAGTTTTGGCAACTCCTACGAGCAGTACTTC	CASSFGNSYEQYF
TRBV7-3	TRBD1	TRBJ2-1	-	TGTGCCAGCAGCTCCGGGACAGGGCCTTACAATGAGCAGTTCTTC	CASSSGTGPYNEQFF
TRBV27	TRBD1	TRBJ1-2	-	TGTGCCAGCAGGCGACAGGGGGCCTTCTCTAACTATGGCTACACCTTC	CASRRQGAFSNYGYTF
TRBV27	-	TRBJ2-3	-	TGTGCCAGCAGTTTCGTGCGGCAGCTCACAGATACGCAGTATTTT	CASSFVRQLTDTQYF
TRBV6-6	TRBD1	TRBJ2-7	once	TGTGCCAGCAGTTACGGGGACAGGGCCTACGAGCAGTACTTC	CASSYGDRAYEQYF
TRBV15	TRBD1	TRBJ2-3	-	TGTGCCACCAGCAGAGGAAGGGGGCGGGCAGATACGCAGTATTTT	CATSRGRGRADTQYF
TRBV6-5	TRBD2	TRBJ2-2	-	TGTGCCGGGGGTCAAATAGCGGGGCTTGCCGGGGAGCTGTTTTTT	CAGGQIAGLAGELFF
TRBV28	TRBD1	TRBJ1-2	-	TGTGCCAGCAGTCCGGGGGACAGGGGGTTTGGAGGCTACACCTTC	CASSPGDRGFGGYTF
TRBV21-1	-	TRBJ1-6	-	TGTGCCAGCAAGGCTTTCCAGTCGAATGTCAGGACCTATAATTCACCCCTCCACTTT	CASKAFQSNVRTYNSPLHF
TRBV11-3	-	TRBJ2-3	-	TGTGCCAGCAGCTTAGGGGGGCTAGCTCAGGATACGCAGTATTTT	CASSLGGLAQDTQYF
TRBV5-6	TRBD1	TRBJ2-1	-	TGTGCCAGCAGCCCCCACCGCCCCTGGACAGGACTCTACAATGAGCAGTTCTTC	CASSPHRPWTGLYNEQFF
TRBV9	-	TRBJ1-2	-	TGTGCCAGCAGCGGAGGCCCCCGACCCAACTATGGCTACACCTTC	CASSGGPRPNYGYTF
TRBV5-1	TRBD1	TRBJ2-1	-	TGCGCCAGCAGCTACTTTTCCACAGGGGACAATGAGCAGTTCTTC	CASSYFSTGDNEQFF
TRBV10-3	-	TRBJ1-2	-	TGTGCCATCAGTGAAGACAGACAGTTTTCTAACTATGGCTACACCTTC	CAISEDRQFSNYGYTF
TRBV9	-	TRBJ1-2	once	TGTGCCAGCAGCGATAGTACAGGGTCAGGTGGCTACACCTTC	CASSDSTGSGGYTF
TRBV24-1	-	TRBJ2-1	-	TGTGCCACCAGTGATTCAGGGTACAATGAGCAGTTCTTC	CATSDSGYNEQFF
TRBV27	-	TRBJ2-7	once	TGTGCCAGCAGTTTGGGAACCCCGAGGAGGGACGAGCAGTACTTC	CASSLGTPRRDEQYF
TRBV4-1	TRBD2	TRBJ2-5	-	TGCGCCAGCAGCCAAGAGACCTCTAGCGGGAGATGGGAGACCCAGTACTTC	CASSQETSSGRWETQYF
TRBV30	TRBD2	TRBJ2-4	-	TGTGCCTCGGTTCGAGCGGGGGCGAACATTCAGTACTTC	CASVRAGANIQYF
TRBV2	TRBD2	TRBJ2-4	-	TGTGCCAGCAGGAACGGGACTAGCGGCTACAAAAACATTCAGTACTTC	CASRNGTSGYKNIQYF
TRBV18	TRBD2	TRBJ2-1	-	TGTGCCAGCTCACCAATGACTAGCGGGGGGCACTACAATGAGCAGTTCTTC	CASSPMTSGGHYNEQFF